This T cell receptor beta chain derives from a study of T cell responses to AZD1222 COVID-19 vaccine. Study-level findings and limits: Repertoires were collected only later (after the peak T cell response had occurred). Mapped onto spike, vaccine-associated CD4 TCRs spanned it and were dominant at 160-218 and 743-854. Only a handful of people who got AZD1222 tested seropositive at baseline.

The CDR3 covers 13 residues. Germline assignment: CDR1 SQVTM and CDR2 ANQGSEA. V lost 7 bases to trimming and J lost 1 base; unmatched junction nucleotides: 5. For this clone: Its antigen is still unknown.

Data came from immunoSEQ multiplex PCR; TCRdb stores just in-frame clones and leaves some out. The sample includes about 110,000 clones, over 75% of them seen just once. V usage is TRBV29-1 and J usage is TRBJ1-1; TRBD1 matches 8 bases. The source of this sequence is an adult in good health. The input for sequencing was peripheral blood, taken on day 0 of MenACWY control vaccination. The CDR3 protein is CSGRTGGNTEAFF. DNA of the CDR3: TGCAGCGGGAGAACAGGGGGGAACACTGAAGCTTTCTTT.